This T cell receptor beta chain derives from a study of CD8+CD57+ T cells in acquired aplastic anemia. Overall study context: When averaged, DNA from sorted CD4+ and CD8+ cells came to about 3 ug.

TCR beta VDJ and CDR3 profiles were obtained from a genomic DNA template. MiXCR, applied by TCRdb to the reads, yields one record per CDR3 protein. The sample lists under 250,000 distinct CDR3 sequences; about a third were seen once. The germline V gene encodes CDR1 SGDLS and CDR2 YYNGEE. Trimming removed 0 bases at V and 5 bases at J, with 6 bases between. This CDR3 is built from 13 residues. This clonotype came up many times. Sequenced sample: sorted CD4+, CD8+, or CD8+CD57+ T cells (not recorded which) from PBMCs. This clonotype was obtained from a human donor in good health, serving as a control. The V and J genes are TRBV9 and TRBJ2-1; D call uncertain. CDR3 DNA: TGTGCCAGCAGCGTAGGGCCCCACAATGAGCAGTTCTTC. Amino acids: CASSVGPHNEQFF.